These 10 T cell receptor beta chains came from one sample sequenced in a study of T cell responses to AZD1222 COVID-19 vaccine. Method: immunoSEQ multiplex PCR; TCRdb's copy keeps in-frame clones and lacks some. The data show roughly 200,000 clones, with 80% to 90% seen just once and 6% to 8.5% held by the top ten. Here the sequenced sample was peripheral blood, taken on day 0 of AZD1222 vaccination. The origin of the receptors is an adult in good health.

The genes are TRBV15 and TRBJ1-6; the D gene is possibly TRBD1 (5 bases). V lost 3 bases and J 14 bases, leaving 14 bases between the germline ends. Germline lookup yields CDR1 LNHNV and CDR2 YYDKDF (reference sequence). The CDR3 runs to 13 residues. CDR3 DNA: TGTGCCACCAGCAGGAGGGGTTTGGGGTCCCTCCACTTT. Translating it yields CATSRRGLGSLHF.

This clone was seen only once. Other DNA sequences in this sample translate to the same CDR3. This sequence joins TRBV11-2 and TRBJ1-5; D is perhaps TRBD1 (5 bases). From germline, CDR1 is SGHAT and CDR2 FQNNGV. The CDR3 totals 13 residues. With 3 bases removed from V and 4 bases from J, the gap between germline ends came to 7 bases. CDR3 in amino acids: CASSLDINQPQHF. The CDR3 nucleotides are TGTGCCAGCAGCTTGGACATTAATCAGCCCCAGCATTTT.

V usage is TRBV4-2 and J usage is TRBJ1-1, with 9 nucleotides matching TRBD1. Unmatched junction bases numbered 2, after V lost 0 bases and J lost 6 bases. The CDR3 covers 14 residues. Germline V gene lookup returns CDR1 LGHNA and CDR2 YNFKEQ. The CDR3 region has the DNA TGTGCCAGCAGCCAAGATCGACAGGGGGCTGAAGCTTTCTTT. It yields the protein CASSQDRQGAEAFF.

V gene TRBV12-2 combines with J gene TRBJ1-5. TRBV12-2 is deemed a pseudogene. This CDR3 has 14 amino acids. CDR3 nucleotides: TGTGCAAGTCGCCGACGGTATAGCAATCAGCCCCAGCATTTT. It is translated as CASRRRYSNQPQHF.

The chain employs TRBV6-4 and TRBJ1-2; D unresolved. Trimming took off 6 bases at V and 2 bases at J, with 10 bases between the two ends. CDR1 is MRHNA, CDR2 SNTAGT, per germline. This CDR3 is built from 13 residues. The CDR3 region is CASRGAGNYGYTF. CDR3 DNA sequence: TGTGCCAGCAGGGGAGCGGGGAACTATGGCTACACCTTC.

The rearrangement joins TRBV5-4 to TRBJ2-1; the D gene could be TRBD1 or TRBD2 (5 bases each). The germline gives CDR1 SGHNT, CDR2 YYREEE (reference sequence). The V end was cut by 4 bases, the J end by 8 bases, with 10 bases between. The CDR3 runs 12 residues. The CDR3 is CASSIGTDEQFF. Here the CDR3 DNA reads TGTGCCAGCAGCATAGGGACCGATGAGCAGTTCTTC.

The chain combines TRBV5-1 with TRBJ2-7, with D possibly TRBD1 on 5 matching bases. Germline V gene lookup returns CDR1 SGHRS and CDR2 YFSETQ. V was shortened by 0 bases and J by 3 bases, with 13 bases between the two germline ends. This CDR3 contains 15 residues. The chain's CDR3 is CASSLVQGLVYEQYF. In DNA, the CDR3 is TGCGCCAGCAGCTTGGTCCAGGGTTTAGTCTACGAGCAGTACTTC.

This chain connects TRBV11-2 to TRBJ2-7; D remains ambiguous. The ends were cut back, 0 bases at V and 1 base at J, with 10 bases in the middle. Germline loops: CDR1 SGHAT, CDR2 FQNNGV. CDR3 length equals 15 residues. The DNA of the CDR3 is TGTGCCAGCAGCTTAGATAGTTCGCTTTCCTACGAGCAGTACTTC. Protein sequence: CASSLDSSLSYEQYF. Full variable domain (outside the CDR3, taken from reference TRBV11-2 and TRBJ2-7): EAGVAQSPRYKIIEKRQSVAFWCNPISGHATLYWYQQILGQGPKLLIQFQNNGVVDDSQLPKDRFSAERLKGVDSTLKIQPAKLEDSAVYLCASSLDSSLSYEQYFGPGTRLTVT.

This chain uses TRBV4-1 with TRBJ2-6; unclear D gene. Per germline, CDR1 MGHRA and CDR2 YSYEKL. CDR3 length: 15 amino acids. V was clipped by 1 base and J by 0 bases, with 4 bases between them. The CDR3 bases are TGCGCCAGCAGCCAAGTCCCCTCTGGGGCCAACGTCCTGACTTTC. It translates to CASSQVPSGANVLTF.

This clone has just one count. The chain combines TRBV4-1 with TRBJ2-1, with D possibly matching TRBD2 (5 bases). The CDR3 has 14 amino acids. Deletions cut 3 bases from V and 7 bases from J, with 13 bases between. Germline V gene sequence: CDR1 MGHRA, CDR2 YSYEKL. The CDR3 sequence is CASSQELVSNEQFF. Here the CDR3 DNA reads TGCGCCAGCAGCCAGGAACTAGTGTCTAATGAGCAGTTCTTC.